Each of the 2 T cell receptor beta chains below was sequenced from the same sample in a study of T cell repertoires in cytomegalovirus infection. TCRdb re-analysed the reads in MiXCR, keeping a single row per CDR3 protein. The sample has about half a million distinct CDR3 sequences; 42% are singletons. Their specific antigens are unknown. Source: cultured PBMCs, taken from culture after CMV antigen stimulation. All receptors derive from a human donor in good health (CMV status not recorded). Some clones in this sample may be carry-over from other donors' samples.

The chain couples TRBV7-2 to TRBJ2-3; the match to TRBD2 covers 13 bases. V was pared by 5 bases and J by 5 bases, with 4 bases of the junction left unmatched. Germline V gene sequence: CDR1 SGHTA, CDR2 FQGNSA. This CDR3 has 15 amino acids. The chain's CDR3 is CASSRRLAGGDTQYF. The CDR3 DNA reads as TGTGCCAGCAGCCGCCGACTAGCGGGAGGAGATACGCAGTATTTT. Together with reference TRBV7-2 and TRBJ2-3, the CDR3 gives the full variable domain: GAGVSQSPSNKVTEKGKDVELRCDPISGHTALYWYRQSLGQGLEFLIYFQGNSAPDKSGLPSDRFSAERTGGSVSTLTIQRTQQEDSAVYLCASSRRLAGGDTQYFGPGTRLTVL.

The V gene is TRBV27, the J gene TRBJ1-5; D may be TRBD1 (6 bases). From germline, CDR1 is MNHEY and CDR2 SMNVEV (reference sequence). V was clipped by 4 bases and J by 2 bases, with 15 bases between them. The CDR3 runs 16 residues. This CDR3 reads CASSSLRGAGNQPQHF. In nucleotides, the CDR3 is TGTGCCAGCAGTTCACTCAGGGGTGCGGGCAATCAGCCCCAGCATTTT.